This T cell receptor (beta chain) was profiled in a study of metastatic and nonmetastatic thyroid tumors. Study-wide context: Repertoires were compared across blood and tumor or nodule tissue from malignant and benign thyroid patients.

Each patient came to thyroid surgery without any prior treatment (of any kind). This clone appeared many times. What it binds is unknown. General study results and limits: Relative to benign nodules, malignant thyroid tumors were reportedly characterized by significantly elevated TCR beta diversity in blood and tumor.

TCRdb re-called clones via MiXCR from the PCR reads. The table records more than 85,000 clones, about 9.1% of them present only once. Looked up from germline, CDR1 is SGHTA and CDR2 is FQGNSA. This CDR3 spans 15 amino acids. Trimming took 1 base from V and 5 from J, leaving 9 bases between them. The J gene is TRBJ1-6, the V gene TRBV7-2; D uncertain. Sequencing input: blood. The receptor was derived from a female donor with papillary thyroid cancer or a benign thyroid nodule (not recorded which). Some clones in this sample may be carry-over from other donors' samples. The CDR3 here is CASSLGAGNNSPLHF. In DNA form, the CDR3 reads TGTGCCAGCAGCTTAGGGGCCGGGAATAATTCACCCCTCCACTTT.